A selection of T cell receptor beta chains follows, all from one sample in a study of beta chain features in type 1 diabetes. Here immunoSEQ multiplex PCR was the method, and the copy in TCRdb shows in-frame clones only, minus some. The table lists 300,000 to 350,000 clones, 6.5% to 10% of them singletons. The sequencing input was central memory CD4+ T cells from blood. Receptors originate from a woman younger than 30 in good health. CDR3s include the opening cysteine and the closing phenylalanine or tryptophan. D genes are given only for firm matches. The listing skips clone size in some rows; elsewhere it reads once, few, many or a size class.

V gene	D gene	J gene	clone size	CDR3 protein	CDR3 DNA
TRBV7-9	.	TRBJ2-3	many	CASSVTTTVAFPYF	TGTGCCAGCAGCGTAACTACTACGGTTGCCTTTCCGTATTTT
TRBV21-1	.	TRBJ2-5	few	CASSKLFGSETQYF	TGTGCCAGCAGCAAATTGTTCGGCTCGGAGACCCAGTACTTC
TRBV28	.	TRBJ2-1	many	CAIKPPGINEQFF	TGTGCCATCAAACCCCCTGGGATTAATGAGCAGTTCTTC
TRBV4-3	.	TRBJ1-2	.	CASSQLTGPYGYTF	TGCGCCAGCAGCCAACTTACGGGGCCCTATGGCTACACCTTC
TRBV5-5	TRBD2	TRBJ2-3	few	CASSLEGLARSDTQYF	TGTGCCAGCAGCTTAGAAGGACTAGCGAGGTCAGATACGCAGTATTTT
TRBV5-1	TRBD2	TRBJ2-1	.	CASRSPSGDNEQFF	TGCGCCAGCAGGTCCCCTAGCGGAGACAATGAGCAGTTCTTC
TRBV5-1	.	TRBJ2-7	.	CASSPGQVWDSEQYF	TGCGCCAGCAGCCCGGGGCAGGTCTGGGATTCCGAGCAGTACTTC
TRBV6-5	.	TRBJ2-1	few	CASSYQVSNNEQFF	TGTGCCAGCAGTTACCAAGTTAGCAACAATGAGCAGTTCTTC
TRBV7-2	TRBD1	TRBJ1-3	.	CASSEGAMAGNTIYF	TGTGCCAGCAGCGAGGGGGCAATGGCTGGAAACACCATATATTTT
TRBV11-1	.	TRBJ2-5	.	CASRPNVQETQYF	TGTGCCAGCAGACCCAACGTCCAAGAGACCCAGTACTTC
TRBV18	TRBD2	TRBJ2-5	.	CASSPGPAGAQYF	TGTGCCAGCTCACCAGGCCCGGCGGGGGCCCAGTACTTC
TRBV10-3	TRBD1	TRBJ2-7	.	CAIRGQGTYEQYF	TGTGCCATCAGAGGACAGGGAACCTACGAGCAGTACTTC
TRBV4-2	.	TRBJ2-2	.	CASSLRWGDTGELFF	TGTGCCAGCAGCCTACGCTGGGGGGACACCGGGGAGCTGTTTTTT
TRBV6-6	TRBD1	TRBJ1-1	.	CASRDRVNTEAFF	TGTGCCAGCAGGGACAGGGTGAACACTGAAGCTTTCTTT
TRBV28	.	TRBJ1-4	many	CASTRIPPGGGGGKLFF	TGTGCCAGCACCCGCATCCCCCCCGGGGGCGGAGGGGGAAAACTGTTTTTT
TRBV4-2	.	TRBJ1-4	.	CASSQDTGSTIEKLFF	TGTGCCAGCAGCCAAGATACAGGGAGTACTATTGAAAAACTGTTTTTT
TRBV9	TRBD1	TRBJ1-1	.	CASSVATGLNTEAFF	TGTGCCAGCAGCGTAGCGACAGGGTTGAACACTGAAGCTTTCTTT
TRBV7-3	TRBD1	TRBJ1-2	.	CASSLGGTGKNYGYTF	TGTGCCAGCAGCTTAGGCGGGACAGGCAAAAACTATGGCTACACCTTC
TRBV6-5	.	TRBJ2-4	few	CASSWGQTLAKNIQYF	TGTGCCAGCAGTTGGGGCCAGACGCTAGCCAAAAACATTCAGTACTTC
TRBV14	TRBD2	TRBJ2-7	few	CASSQVLSGLAYEQYF	TGTGCCAGCAGCCAAGTATTATCAGGACTAGCTTACGAGCAGTACTTC
TRBV6-5	.	TRBJ1-2	.	CASRLGLKNYGYTF	TGTGCCAGCCGCCTCGGCCTTAAAAACTATGGCTACACCTTC
TRBV7-2	.	TRBJ1-2	few	CASKRDGGPANYGYTF	TGTGCCAGCAAACGGGACGGCGGCCCCGCTAACTATGGCTACACCTTC
TRBV19	.	TRBJ1-5	.	CATEGAKNNQPQHF	TGTGCCACCGAAGGGGCTAAGAACAATCAGCCCCAGCATTTT
TRBV28	TRBD2	TRBJ2-5	few	CASSAAGGRETQYF	TGTGCCAGCAGTGCAGCGGGAGGGAGGGAGACCCAGTACTTC
TRBV7-8	TRBD2	TRBJ2-5	few	CASRPGLAGNQETQYF	TGTGCCAGCAGACCTGGACTAGCGGGTAACCAAGAGACCCAGTACTTC
TRBV28	.	TRBJ2-2	.	CASHSWNTGELFF	TGTGCCAGTCACAGTTGGAACACCGGGGAGCTGTTTTTT
TRBV7-8	TRBD2	TRBJ2-3	.	CASSLVRFRLLAGTLTDTQYF	TGTGCCAGCAGCTTAGTCCGCTTCCGCTTGCTAGCGGGTACCCTCACAGATACGCAGTATTTT
TRBV28	TRBD2	TRBJ2-3	many	CASSELSGRAGDTQYF	TGTGCCAGCAGCGAACTCAGCGGGAGGGCCGGAGATACGCAGTATTTT
TRBV2	.	TRBJ2-3	many	CASTRGGATDTQYF	TGTGCCAGCACTCGGGGCGGAGCCACAGATACGCAGTATTTT
TRBV4-2	.	TRBJ1-2	.	CASSQDTGDYGYTF	TGTGCCAGCAGCCAAGACACGGGGGACTATGGCTACACCTTC
TRBV7-3	.	TRBJ2-5	.	CASSLVAKETQYF	TGTGCCAGCAGCTTAGTGGCCAAAGAGACCCAGTACTTC
TRBV9	TRBD2	TRBJ2-1	.	CASSVDPSGINEQFF	TGTGCCAGCAGCGTAGACCCTAGCGGGATTAATGAGCAGTTCTTC
TRBV7-2	.	TRBJ2-7	few	CASSLGDSGSLGTYYEQYF	TGTGCCAGCAGCTTAGGGGATTCGGGTTCCCTCGGGACGTACTACGAGCAGTACTTC
TRBV4-2	TRBD2	TRBJ2-2	.	CASSTEVLAGGQGRGELFF	TGTGCCAGCAGCACCGAAGTGCTAGCGGGGGGACAGGGTCGCGGGGAGCTGTTTTTT
TRBV7-9	.	TRBJ2-5	.	CASSIVRETQYF	TGTGCCAGCAGCATCGTTAGGGAGACCCAGTACTTC
TRBV6-1	TRBD2	TRBJ2-1	few	CASSEAGSGSHEQFF	TGTGCCAGCAGTGAAGCGGGTAGCGGGAGCCATGAGCAGTTCTTC
TRBV6-5	.	TRBJ2-3	.	CASSWGRSQDTQYF	TGTGCCAGCAGTTGGGGACGGTCCCAAGATACGCAGTATTTT
TRBV7-2	TRBD2	TRBJ2-7	few	CASSLVAGGPPRWQYF	TGTGCCAGCAGCTTAGTAGCGGGAGGACCCCCTAGGTGGCAGTACTTC
TRBV19	.	TRBJ1-5	few	CASGQDQGTQPQHF	TGTGCCAGTGGGCAGGATCAGGGTACCCAGCCCCAGCATTTT
TRBV10-3	.	TRBJ1-3	.	CAIIPDRAGNTIYF	TGTGCCATCATCCCGGACAGAGCTGGAAACACCATATATTTT
TRBV28	TRBD1	TRBJ2-4	.	CASSLWTGGAKNIQYF	TGTGCCAGCAGTTTATGGACAGGGGGGGCCAAAAACATTCAGTACTTC
TRBV28	TRBD1	TRBJ1-2	few	CASSPDRGRVGLGYTF	TGTGCCAGCAGCCCGGACAGGGGGCGGGTTGGTCTTGGCTACACCTTC
TRBV5-8	.	TRBJ2-1	.	CASSGGLSKEQFF	TGTGCCAGCAGCGGTGGACTGAGTAAAGAGCAGTTCTTC
TRBV6-1	.	TRBJ2-7	.	CASSESGGSYEQYF	TGTGCCAGCAGTGAGTCCGGGGGTAGTTACGAGCAGTACTTC
TRBV19	TRBD2	TRBJ2-1	many	CASGTRLAGFNEQFF	TGTGCCAGTGGGACGCGACTAGCGGGTTTCAATGAGCAGTTCTTC
TRBV5-4	.	TRBJ2-7	.	CASYRQGGYEQYF	TGTGCCAGCTATCGACAGGGAGGCTACGAGCAGTACTTC
TRBV7-9	.	TRBJ2-5	few	CASSLLRTLQETQYF	TGTGCCAGCAGCTTATTGAGGACTCTCCAAGAGACCCAGTACTTC